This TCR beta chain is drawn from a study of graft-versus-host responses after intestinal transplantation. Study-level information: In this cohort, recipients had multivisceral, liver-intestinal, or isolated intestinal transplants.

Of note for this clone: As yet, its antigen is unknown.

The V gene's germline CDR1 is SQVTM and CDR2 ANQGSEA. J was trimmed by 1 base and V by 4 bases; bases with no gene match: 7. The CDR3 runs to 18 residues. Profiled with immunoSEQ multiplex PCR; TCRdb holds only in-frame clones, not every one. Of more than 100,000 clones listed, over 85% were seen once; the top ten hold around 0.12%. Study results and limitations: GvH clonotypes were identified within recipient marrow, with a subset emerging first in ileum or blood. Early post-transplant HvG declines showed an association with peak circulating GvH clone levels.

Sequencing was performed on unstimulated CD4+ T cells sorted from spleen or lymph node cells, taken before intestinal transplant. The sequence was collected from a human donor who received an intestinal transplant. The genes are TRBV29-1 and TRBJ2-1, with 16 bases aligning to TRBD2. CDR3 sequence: CSVVISGLAGGSYNEQFF. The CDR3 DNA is TGCAGCGTTGTCATCTCGGGACTAGCGGGAGGGTCCTACAATGAGCAGTTCTTC.